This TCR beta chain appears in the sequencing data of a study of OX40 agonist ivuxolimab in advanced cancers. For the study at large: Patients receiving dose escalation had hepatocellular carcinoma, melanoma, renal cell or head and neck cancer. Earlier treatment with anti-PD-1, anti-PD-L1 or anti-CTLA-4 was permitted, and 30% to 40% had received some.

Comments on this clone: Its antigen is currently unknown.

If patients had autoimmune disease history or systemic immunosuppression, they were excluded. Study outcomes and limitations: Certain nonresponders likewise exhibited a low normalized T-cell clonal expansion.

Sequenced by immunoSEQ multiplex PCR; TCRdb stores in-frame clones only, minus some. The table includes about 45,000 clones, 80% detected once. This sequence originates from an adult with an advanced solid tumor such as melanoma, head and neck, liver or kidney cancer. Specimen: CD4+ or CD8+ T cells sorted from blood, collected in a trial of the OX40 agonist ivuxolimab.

This CDR3 reads CASSSGSNTEAFF. In DNA, the CDR3 is TGTGCCAGCAGCTCGGGGTCTAACACTGAAGCTTTCTTT. The V gene is TRBV7-6, the J gene TRBJ1-1; no clear D gene. The CDR3 is made up of 13 amino acids. The germline gives CDR1 SGHVS, CDR2 FNYEAQ. V was pared by 4 bases and J by 2 bases, with 8 bases between.